The 3 T cell receptor beta chains presented below share a single source sample, sequenced in a study of cytomegalovirus exposure and HLA in healthy donors. It was with 60 Vbeta and 13 Jbeta primers that the PCR ran. TCRdb keeps only in-frame clones here, not all; method: immunoSEQ multiplex PCR. In all, the sample yields about 51,000 clones. Input material: PBMCs. The receptors were sampled from a man aged 35 to 55 in good health and CMV-seropositive.

The V call is TRBV6-5, the J call TRBJ2-1; D may be TRBD2 (6 bases). V was pared by 2 bases and J by 0 bases, with 11 bases between. CDR1 is MNHEY and CDR2 is SVGAGI in the germline V gene. The CDR3 is made up of 16 amino acids. CDR3 sequence: CASSYPSGSSYNEQFF. CDR3 coding DNA: TGTGCCAGCAGTTACCCATCCGGGAGCTCCTACAATGAGCAGTTCTTC.

Turning to this clone: Other nucleotide sequences in the sample specify the same CDR3. The chain uses TRBV19 and TRBJ1-1; possible D gene TRBD1, 6 bases. The CDR3 is 13 amino acids. The germline V gene has CDR1 LNHDA and CDR2 SQIVND (reference sequence). V shed 6 bases and J shed 1 base, with 9 bases lying between them. CDR3 bases: TGTGCCAGTAGCCAACAGGGGAACACTGAAGCTTTCTTT. Protein: CASSQQGNTEAFF.

The genes are TRBV18 and TRBJ2-1; possible D gene TRBD1, 6 bases. CDR1 is KGHSH and CDR2 is LQKENI in the germline V gene. V shed 2 bases and J shed 1 base, with 6 bases lying between them. CDR3 length equals 14 residues. This CDR3 reads CASSPDRSYNEQFF. As DNA, the CDR3 is TGTGCCAGCTCACCAGACAGGTCCTACAATGAGCAGTTCTTC.